This T cell receptor (beta chain) was documented in a study of T cell responses to AZD1222 COVID-19 vaccine. For the study at large: Second doses that came at about 4 or about 12 weeks were put together.

Study-wide points: The study found Spike-specific TCR breadth and depth rose after two AZD1222 doses. Donors in the cohort were predominantly white British and more often female, and clonal diversity was possibly underestimated.

CDR1 and CDR2 from the germline V gene are MNHEY and SVGAGI. Between the trimmed V and J ends, which lost 4 bases and 4 bases, there was a span of 11 bases. The length of the CDR3 is 14 residues. Regarding this clone: The antigen remains unidentified.

Assay used: immunoSEQ multiplex PCR; TCRdb lists only in-frame clones, some missing. This sample has some 170,000 clones, with more than 80% found just once. This TCR came from an adult in good health. V usage is TRBV6-5 and J usage is TRBJ1-5, with D possibly matching TRBD1 (6 bases). The starting material was peripheral blood, obtained on day 0 of AZD1222 vaccination. The CDR3 DNA sequence: TGTGCCAGCAGTTCTCATCAGGGGAATCAGCCCCAGCATTTT. Translating it yields CASSSHQGNQPQHF.